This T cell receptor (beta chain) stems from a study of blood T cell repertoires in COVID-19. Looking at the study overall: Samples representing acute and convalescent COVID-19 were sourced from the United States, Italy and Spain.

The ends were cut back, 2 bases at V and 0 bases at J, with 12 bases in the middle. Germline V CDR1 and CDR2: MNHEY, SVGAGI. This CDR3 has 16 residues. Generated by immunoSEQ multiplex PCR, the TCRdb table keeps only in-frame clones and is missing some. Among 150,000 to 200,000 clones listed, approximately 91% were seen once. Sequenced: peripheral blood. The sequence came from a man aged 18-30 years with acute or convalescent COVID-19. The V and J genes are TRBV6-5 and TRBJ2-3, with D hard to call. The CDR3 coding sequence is TGTGCCAGCAGTTACCACCCAACCACTAGCACAGATACGCAGTATTTT. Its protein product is CASSYHPTTSTDTQYF.